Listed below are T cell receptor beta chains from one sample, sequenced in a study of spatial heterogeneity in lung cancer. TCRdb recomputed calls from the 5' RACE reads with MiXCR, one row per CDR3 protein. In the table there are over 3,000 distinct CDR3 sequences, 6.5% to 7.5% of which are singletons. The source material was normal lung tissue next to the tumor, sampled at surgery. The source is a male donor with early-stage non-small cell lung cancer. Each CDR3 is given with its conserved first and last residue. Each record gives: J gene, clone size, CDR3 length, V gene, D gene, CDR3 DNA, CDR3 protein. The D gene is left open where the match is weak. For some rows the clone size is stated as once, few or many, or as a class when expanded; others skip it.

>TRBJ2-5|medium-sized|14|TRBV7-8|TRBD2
TGTGCCAGCAGCTTGCGGGGGGCCGGGGAGACCCAGTACTTC
CASSLRGAGETQYF
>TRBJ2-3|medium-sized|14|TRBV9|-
TGTGCCAGCAGCGTGTTCGGAGAACCAGATACGCAGTATTTT
CASSVFGEPDTQYF
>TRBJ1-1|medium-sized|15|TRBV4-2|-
TGTGCCAGCAGCCAAGAAGGAACCCACATAGCTGAAGCTTTCTTT
CASSQEGTHIAEAFF
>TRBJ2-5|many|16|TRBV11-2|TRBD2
TGTGCCAGCAGCTTAGGGGTCCTAGCGGCGCAAGAGACCCAGTACTTC
CASSLGVLAAQETQYF
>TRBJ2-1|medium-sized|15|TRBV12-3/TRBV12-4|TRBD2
TGTGCCAGCAGTTTCGAGATTAAGAGCGGGGATGAGCAGTTCTTC
CASSFEIKSGDEQFF
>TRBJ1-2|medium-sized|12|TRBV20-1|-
TGCAGTGCTAGCAGAGGGCCCTATGGCTACACCTTC
CSASRGPYGYTF
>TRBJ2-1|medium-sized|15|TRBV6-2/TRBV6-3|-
TGTGCCAGCAGCTTTGTCCATAGCTCCTACAATGAGCAGTTCTTC
CASSFVHSSYNEQFF
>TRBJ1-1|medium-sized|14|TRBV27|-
TGTGCCAGCAGTTTACGGGATGGAAACACTGAAGCTTTCTTT
CASSLRDGNTEAFF
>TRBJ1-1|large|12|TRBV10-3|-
TGTGCCATTCAAGGCGGGAACACTGAAGCTTTCTTT
CAIQGGNTEAFF
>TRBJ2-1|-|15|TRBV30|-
TGTGCCTGGAGAATCCCGGGGGGCGGTGGAAATGAGCAGTTCTTC
CAWRIPGGGGNEQFF
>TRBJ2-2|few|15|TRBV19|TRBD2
TGTGCCAGTAGTGGTACTAGCGGGACCACCGGGGAGCTGTTTTTT
CASSGTSGTTGELFF
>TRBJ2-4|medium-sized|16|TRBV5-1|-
TGCGCCAGCGGGCCCCCCGGGCCCCTAGCCAAAAACATTCAGTACTTC
CASGPPGPLAKNIQYF
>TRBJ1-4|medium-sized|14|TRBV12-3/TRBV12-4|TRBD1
TGTGCCAGCAGTTCCGGACAGGGTAATGAAAAACTGTTTTTT
CASSSGQGNEKLFF
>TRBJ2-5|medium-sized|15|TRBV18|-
TGTGCCAGCTCGGCTTCTTCCACCAACCAAGAGACCCAGTACTTC
CASSASSTNQETQYF
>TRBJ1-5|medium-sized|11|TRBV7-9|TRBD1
TGTGCCAGCAGCTACGGACAGGTCCAGCATTTT
CASSYGQVQHF
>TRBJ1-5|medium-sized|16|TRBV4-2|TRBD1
TGTGCCAGCAGCCAACCGGGACAGGCGAGGGATCAGCCCCAGCATTTT
CASSQPGQARDQPQHF
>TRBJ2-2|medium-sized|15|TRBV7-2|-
TGTGCCAGCAGCTCGGGACGGATCGTCACCGGGGAGCTGTTTTTT
CASSSGRIVTGELFF
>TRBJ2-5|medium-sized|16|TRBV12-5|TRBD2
TGTGCTAGTGGTTTGACTATCGGGGGGGACGAAGAGACCCAGTACTTC
CASGLTIGGDEETQYF
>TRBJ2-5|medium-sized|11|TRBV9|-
TGTGCCAGCAGCGATTTAGAGACCCAGTACTTC
CASSDLETQYF
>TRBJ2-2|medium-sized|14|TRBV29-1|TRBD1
TGCAGCGTTACAGGGGGCACGGACACCGGGGAGCTGTTTTTT
CSVTGGTDTGELFF
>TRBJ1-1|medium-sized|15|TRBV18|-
TGTGCCAGCTCACCCAGGCCCAGGCCTAACACTGAAGCTTTCTTT
CASSPRPRPNTEAFF
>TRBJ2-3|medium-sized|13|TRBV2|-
TGTGCCAGCAGGACAGGTTGGAAAGATACGCAGTATTTT
CASRTGWKDTQYF
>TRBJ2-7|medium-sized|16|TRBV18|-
TGTGCCAGCTCACCCTTCGAGGCCCTGGGGTCCTACGAGCAGTACTTC
CASSPFEALGSYEQYF
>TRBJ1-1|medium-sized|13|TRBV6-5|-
TGTGCCAGCAATCCAGGGGTGAACACTGAAGCTTTCTTT
CASNPGVNTEAFF
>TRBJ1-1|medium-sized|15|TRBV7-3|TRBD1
TGTGCCAGCAGCCCCCACAGGGGCCTCGACACTGAAGCTTTCTTT
CASSPHRGLDTEAFF
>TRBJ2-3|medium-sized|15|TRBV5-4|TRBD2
TGTGCCAGCAGTGCGGGGGGCCCCCACACAGATACGCAGTATTTT
CASSAGGPHTDTQYF
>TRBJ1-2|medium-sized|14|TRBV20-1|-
TGCAGTGCTAGGGACTCCGGGACACGGAGTGGCTACACCTTC
CSARDSGTRSGYTF
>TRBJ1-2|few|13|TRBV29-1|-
TGCAGCGTTGAAGATCGAACTAACTATGGCTACACCTTC
CSVEDRTNYGYTF
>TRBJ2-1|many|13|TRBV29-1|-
TGCAGCGCTTCTGTTTCAGGGGCGGTTGAGCAGTTCTTC
CSASVSGAVEQFF
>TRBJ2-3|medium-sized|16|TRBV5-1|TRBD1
TGCGCCAGCCATCCCGTCAGACAGGGGTGGACAGATACGCAGTATTTT
CASHPVRQGWTDTQYF
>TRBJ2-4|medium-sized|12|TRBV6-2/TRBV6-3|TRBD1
TGTGCCAGCAGCTCTAAGAGGGGGCATATGTACTTC
CASSSKRGHMYF
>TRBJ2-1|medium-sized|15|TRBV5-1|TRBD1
TGCGCCAGCAGCTTCCGGGGACAGGAGGGTGGTGAGCAGTTCTTC
CASSFRGQEGGEQFF
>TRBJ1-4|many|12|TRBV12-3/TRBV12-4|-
TGTGCCAGCAGTTTGACGTGGGAAAAACTGTTTTTT
CASSLTWEKLFF
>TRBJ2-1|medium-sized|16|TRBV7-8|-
TGTGCCAGCAGCGCACCCCGGGACTTAGCAAACAATGAGCAGTTCTTC
CASSAPRDLANNEQFF
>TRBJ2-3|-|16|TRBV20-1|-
TGCAGTGCTAGAGATCGGGCCAGCGGTGGTTTAACGGCGCAGTATTTT
CSARDRASGGLTAQYF
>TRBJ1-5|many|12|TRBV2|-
TGTGCCAGCAATCGGGGGAATCAGCCCCAGCATTTT
CASNRGNQPQHF
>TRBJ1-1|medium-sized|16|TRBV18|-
TGTGCCAGCTCCCCGAAAGCGAACGGGGCGAACACTGAAGCTTTCTTT
CASSPKANGANTEAFF
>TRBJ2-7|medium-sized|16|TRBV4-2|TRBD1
TGTGCCAGCAGCCAAGAAACAACAGGGGCAAGCTACGAGCAGTACTTC
CASSQETTGASYEQYF
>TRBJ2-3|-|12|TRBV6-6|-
TGTGCCACTAGAGGGGGGGCAGATACGCAGTATTTT
CATRGGADTQYF
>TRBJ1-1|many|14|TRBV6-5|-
TGTGCCAGCAGCCTAACTAAGGCGGGCACTGAAGCTTTCTTT
CASSLTKAGTEAFF
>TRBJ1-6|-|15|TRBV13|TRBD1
TGTGCCAGCAGCTCCGGGACAGTCTATAATTCACCCCTCCACTTT
CASSSGTVYNSPLHF
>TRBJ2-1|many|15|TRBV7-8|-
TGTGCCAGCAGCTTAGGTACCTCTTCCTACAATGAGCAGTTCTTC
CASSLGTSSYNEQFF
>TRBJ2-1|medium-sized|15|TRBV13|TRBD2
TGTGCCAGCAGCCATCGCCAGCAACAGCGGGGGACGCAGTTCTTC
CASSHRQQQRGTQFF
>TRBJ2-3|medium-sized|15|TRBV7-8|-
TGTGCCAGCAGGGGGGTTCAGGCAATCACAGATACGCAGTATTTT
CASRGVQAITDTQYF
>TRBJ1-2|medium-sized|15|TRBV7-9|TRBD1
TGTGCCAGCAGCCCAAGGACAGGGTTGAACTATGGCTACACCTTC
CASSPRTGLNYGYTF
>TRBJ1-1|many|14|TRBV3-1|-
TGTGCCAGCAGCCAAGGTCTCAGGGACACTGAAGCTTTCTTT
CASSQGLRDTEAFF
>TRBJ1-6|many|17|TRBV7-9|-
TGTGCCAGCAGCTCTCACGACATGGACGGAAGTAATTCACCCCTCCACTTT
CASSSHDMDGSNSPLHF
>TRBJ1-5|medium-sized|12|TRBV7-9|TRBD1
TGTGCCAGCAGCTCAGGGGGCCAGCCCCAGCATTTT
CASSSGGQPQHF
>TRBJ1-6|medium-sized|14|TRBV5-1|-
TGCGCCAGCACTTCGACTGACCATAATTCACCCCTCCACTTT
CASTSTDHNSPLHF
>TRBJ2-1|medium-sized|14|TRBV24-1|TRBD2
TGTGCCACCAGTGATTTGGGGGAGGGGAATGAGCAGTTCTTC
CATSDLGEGNEQFF
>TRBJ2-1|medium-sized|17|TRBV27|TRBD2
TGTGCCAGCAGTCCCACTAGCGGGAGTAGCTCCTACAATGAGCAGTTCTTC
CASSPTSGSSSYNEQFF
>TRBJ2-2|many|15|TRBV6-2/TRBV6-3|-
TGTGCCAGCAGTTTCATGGGGTCGGGCACCGGGGAGCTGTTTTTT
CASSFMGSGTGELFF
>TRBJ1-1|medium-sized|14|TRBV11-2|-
TGTGCCAGCAGCTTAGGGGGGGCCGCCACTGAAGCTTTCTTT
CASSLGGAATEAFF
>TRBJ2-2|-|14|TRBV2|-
TGTGCCAGCAGACGAGGGGAACGATACGGGGAGCTGTTTTTT
CASRRGERYGELFF
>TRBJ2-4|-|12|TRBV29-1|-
TGCAGCGTTTACCTAGCCAAAAACATTCAGTACTTC
CSVYLAKNIQYF
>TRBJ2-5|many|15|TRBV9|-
TGTGCCAGCAGCGTAACGGGGAGCACCCAAGAGACCCAGTACTTC
CASSVTGSTQETQYF
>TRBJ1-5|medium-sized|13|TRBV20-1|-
TGCAGTGCTAGAGGGGGCCACGATCAGCCCCAGCATTTT
CSARGGHDQPQHF